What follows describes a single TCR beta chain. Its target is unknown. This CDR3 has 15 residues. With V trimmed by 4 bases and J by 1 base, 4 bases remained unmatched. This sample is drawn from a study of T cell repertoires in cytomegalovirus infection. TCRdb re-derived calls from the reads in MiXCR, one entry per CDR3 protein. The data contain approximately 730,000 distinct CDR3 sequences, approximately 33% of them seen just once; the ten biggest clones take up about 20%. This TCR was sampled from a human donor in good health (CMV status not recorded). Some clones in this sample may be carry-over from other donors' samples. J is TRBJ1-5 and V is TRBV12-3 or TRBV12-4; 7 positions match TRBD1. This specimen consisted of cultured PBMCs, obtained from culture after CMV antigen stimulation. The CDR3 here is CASSSLTGSNQPQHF. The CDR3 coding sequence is TGTGCCAGCAGTTCCTTGACAGGGAGCAATCAGCCCCAGCATTTT.